A selection of T cell receptor beta chains follows, all from one sample in a study of T cells in localized non-small cell lung cancer. Libraries were prepared by immunoSEQ multiplex PCR; TCRdb keeps only in-frame clonotypes and omits some of them. Among 72,000 or so clones listed, roughly nine tenths were seen once. This specimen consisted of peripheral blood, obtained before any cancer treatment. The receptors shown here come from a male donor aged 60 or older with stage III squamous cell lung carcinoma. CDR3s leave out the opening cysteine and the closing phenylalanine or tryptophan. Fields, in order: CDR3 protein, V gene, J gene.

ASSFSGLASDTQY	TRBV5-4	TRBJ2-3
ASSVSPGASYGYT	TRBV9	TRBJ1-2
ASSQVGTSGYNEQF	TRBV4-2	TRBJ2-1
ASNQRGDEQF	TRBV2	TRBJ2-1
ASSSRDRNTEAF	TRBV9	TRBJ1-1
ASKYGRAGEKLF	TRBV10-2	TRBJ1-4
ASSLVSGQTYEQY	TRBV7-2	TRBJ2-7
ASSYSGRTYQETQY	TRBV6-6	TRBJ2-5
ASSLIEGMTYNEQF	TRBV14	TRBJ2-1
ASSQGDRGNSPLH	TRBV4-3	TRBJ1-6
ASSIDRAASEQY	TRBV19	TRBJ2-7
ASSPTAYGYT	TRBV19	TRBJ1-2
ASSPSGTSRSGNTIY	TRBV18	TRBJ1-3
ASSLKEPGQGFYGYT	TRBV7-8	TRBJ1-2
SVGGTESQETQY	TRBV29-1	TRBJ2-5
ASSLENSPLH	TRBV7-3	TRBJ1-6
ASSVVGESYNEQF	TRBV9	TRBJ2-1
SAGSGGQHTEAF	TRBV29-1	TRBJ1-1
SVEGQGNLNTEAF	TRBV29-1	TRBJ1-1
ASSQGRATEAF	TRBV7-2	TRBJ1-1
ASFREGAEAF	TRBV7-9	TRBJ1-1
ASSREQGNSGNTIY	TRBV5-1	TRBJ1-3
ASSPRARGAGELF	TRBV4-2	TRBJ2-2
ASSLDRPMGTEAF	TRBV5-1	TRBJ1-1
ASSYSRGGDEKLF	TRBV6-5	TRBJ1-4
ASSSGIPETQY	TRBV5-1	TRBJ2-5
ASSQVQGRSGYT	TRBV4-3	TRBJ1-2
ASNDNYEQY	TRBV19	TRBJ2-7
ASSHTGDQPQH	TRBV6-1	TRBJ1-5
ASRGWYTEAF	TRBV6-6	TRBJ1-1
ASSEQGLSYNEQF	TRBV25-1	TRBJ2-1
ASGKPQQGWDTIY	TRBV19	TRBJ1-3
AISPGTGVGGYT	TRBV10-3	TRBJ1-2
ASSSGNTQY	TRBV7-3	TRBJ2-3
ASSQDLGQGNTEAF	TRBV4-2	TRBJ1-1
ASSLGGLSGGYNEQF	TRBV7-9	TRBJ2-1
SARVGETQY	TRBV20-1	TRBJ2-5
ASSLSRGVGTDTQY	TRBV27	TRBJ2-3
ASSLRNSPLH	TRBV11-1	TRBJ1-6
ASSVQGSNEKLF	TRBV19	TRBJ1-4
ASSLGHKAGNQETQY	TRBV5-1	TRBJ2-5
ASSEARPSGTQY	TRBV2	TRBJ2-5
ASSSTRGRSPLH	TRBV5-4	TRBJ1-6
ASSGWTYNEQF	TRBV5-1	TRBJ2-1